The 3 T cell receptor beta chains listed next were all sequenced from one sample in a study of shared clonotypes between healthy human individuals. Sequencing was performed with immunoSEQ multiplex PCR; in TCRdb, only in-frame clones are kept and a portion is missing. Altogether about 870,000 clones are present, around 92% being singletons, with the ten largest covering around 24%. Naive CD8 cells lacked CD45RO, underwent positive selection for CCR7 and left out terminally differentiated effector memory CD45RA+ cells. Sequenced material: naive CD8+ T cells sorted from blood. Receptor source: a man aged 25-45 years in good health.

The chain is built from TRBV29-1 and TRBJ2-1; 9 bases line up with TRBD1. The V gene's germline CDR1 is SQVTM and CDR2 ANQGSEA. CDR3 length equals 17 residues. With V trimmed by 8 bases and J by 9 bases, 23 bases remained unmatched. The CDR3 region is CSSLDLRDRASDGEQFF. Here the CDR3 DNA reads TGCAGCTCGTTGGATTTAAGGGACAGGGCGTCGGATGGTGAGCAGTTCTTC.

As regards this clone: The same CDR3 also results from other DNA sequences found in this sample. This sequence joins TRBV27 and TRBJ1-4; D is ambiguous. CDR3 size: 14 residues. Deletions cut 1 base from V and 3 bases from J, with 6 bases between. Germline V lookup: CDR1 MNHEY, CDR2 SMNVEV (reference sequence). CDR3 nucleotide sequence: TGTGCCAGCAGTTTATTAGGCGCTAATGAAAAACTGTTTTTT. This encodes CASSLLGANEKLFF.

The chain employs TRBV28 and TRBJ2-1; D ambiguous. The CDR3 totals 15 residues. With 1 base removed from V and 9 bases from J, the gap between germline ends came to 16 bases. The germline V gene has CDR1 MDHEN and CDR2 SYDVKM. CDR3 DNA sequence: TGTGCCAGCAGTTTATTGTTGGACCCCTGGTCTGAGCAGTTCTTC. This translates into CASSLLLDPWSEQFF.